Sequencing of this T cell receptor (beta chain) was carried out in a study of shared clonotypes between healthy human individuals. Study context: Each donor's CD4 naive and CD4 memory cells filled three plates apiece, CD8 naive two, and CD8 memory one.

About this clone itself: Its cognate antigen is unknown.

The germline V and J ends were trimmed by 7 bases and 0 bases, with 10 bases remaining between them. CDR3 size: 14 residues. CDR1 and CDR2 (germline): LNHDA, SQIVND (reference sequence). General study points: Clonotypes which were not shared had lower generation probabilities than clonotypes that all four donors shared.

Investigators divided CD4+ cells into CD45RA+ naive and CD45RA-negative memory subsets. Repertoires were generated with immunoSEQ multiplex PCR, while TCRdb's copy carries only in-frame clones and drops some. The sample contains fewer than 850,000 clones, 72% of which appear only once. Sequences were obtained from memory CD4+ T cells sorted from blood. The subset is: CD45RA-negative fraction. This clonotype originated in a woman aged 25 to 39 in good health. The chain joins TRBV19 to TRBJ2-1, with D possibly called TRBD1 or TRBD2 (5 bases each). DNA of the CDR3: TGTGCCAGTAAAGGGACCACCTCCTACAATGAGCAGTTCTTC. It translates to CASKGTTSYNEQFF. Full variable domain (missing parts from reference TRBV19 and TRBJ2-1): DGGITQSPKYLFRKEGQNVTLSCEQNLNHDAMYWYRQDPGQGLRLIYYSQIVNDFQKGDIAEGYSVSREKKESFPLTVTSAQKNPTAFYLCASKGTTSYNEQFFGPGTRLTVL.